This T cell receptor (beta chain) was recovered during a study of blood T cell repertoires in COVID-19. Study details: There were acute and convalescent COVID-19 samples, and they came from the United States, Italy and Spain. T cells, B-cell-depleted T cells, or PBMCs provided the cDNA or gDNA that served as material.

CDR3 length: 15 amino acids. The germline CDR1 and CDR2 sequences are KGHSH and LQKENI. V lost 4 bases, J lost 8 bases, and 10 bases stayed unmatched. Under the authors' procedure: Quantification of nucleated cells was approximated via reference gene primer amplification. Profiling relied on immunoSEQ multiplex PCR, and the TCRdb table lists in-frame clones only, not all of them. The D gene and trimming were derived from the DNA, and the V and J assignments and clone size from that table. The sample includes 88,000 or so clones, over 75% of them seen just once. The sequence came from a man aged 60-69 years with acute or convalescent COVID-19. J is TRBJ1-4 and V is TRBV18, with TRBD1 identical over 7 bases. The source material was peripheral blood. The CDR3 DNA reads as TGTGCCAGCTCACTTAATACAGGGGACGCGGAAAAACTGTTTTTT. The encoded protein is CASSLNTGDAEKLFF.